These 23 T cell receptor beta chains were all obtained from the same sample, sequenced in a study of blood T cell repertoires in COVID-19. Assay used: immunoSEQ multiplex PCR; TCRdb lists only in-frame clones, some missing. This sample carries roughly 130,000 clones, around 80% of them seen once, and the ten largest clones take 12%. The sample was peripheral blood. The receptor set was obtained from a woman aged 55-70 years with acute or convalescent COVID-19.

The chain uses TRBV18 and TRBJ2-2, with 8 bases that match TRBD1. V was pared by 0 bases and J by 2 bases, with 2 bases of the junction left unmatched. The CDR3 is 16 residues long. Per the germline V gene, CDR1 is KGHSH and CDR2 is LQKENI. The DNA of the CDR3 is TGTGCCAGCTCACCACCTGGACAGGGAAACACCGGGGAGCTGTTTTTT. Translated, it gives CASSPPGQGNTGELFF.

The CDR3 coding sequence is TGTGCCAGCAGTGGGACAGGGACCCCCCCCTACGAGCAGTACGTC. This translates into CASSGTGTPPYEQYV. The chain is built from TRBV28 and TRBJ2-7; 9 bases align to TRBD1. Germline CDR1 is MDHEN and CDR2 is SYDVKM. After removal of 5 bases from V and 2 bases from J, the junction contained 7 bases not matched to a gene. This CDR3 is 15 amino acids long.

The chain has TRBV24-1 and TRBJ1-2; tentative D call: TRBD1 (6 bases). Germline V gene sequence: CDR1 KGHDR, CDR2 SFDVKD. Trimming removed 1 base at V and 8 bases at J, with 13 bases between. The CDR3 covers 14 residues. The CDR3 coding sequence is TGTGCCACCAGTGATTTCACCAGGGGCGGGGGCTACACCTTC. Protein sequence: CATSDFTRGGGYTF.

The rearrangement uses TRBV10-3 and TRBJ2-7, with D hard to call. The CDR3 is 13 amino acids. Germline V gene sequence: CDR1 ENHRY, CDR2 SYGVKD. Trimming removed 3 bases at V and 1 base at J, with 7 bases between. The CDR3 region is CAISDSRSYEQYF. In DNA form, the CDR3 reads TGTGCCATCAGTGACTCCCGTTCCTACGAGCAGTACTTC.

This chain joins TRBV15 and TRBJ2-5, with TRBD2 matching over 7 bases. The CDR3 spans 13 residues. V shed 4 bases and J 5 bases; nucleotides not matched to a gene: 4. Germline CDR1 is LNHNV and CDR2 is YYDKDF (reference sequence). CDR3: CATSIRGGETQYF. The CDR3 coding sequence is TGTGCCACCAGCATTAGGGGAGGGGAGACCCAGTACTTC.

The chain recombines TRBV10-3 with TRBJ1-2, with 9 bases identical to TRBD1. The CDR3 extends over 12 amino acids. In germline, CDR1 is ENHRY, CDR2 SYGVKD. V gave up 5 bases and J gave up 7 bases; unmatched junction bases: 2. This chain's CDR3 is CAISRQGGGYTF. The CDR3 DNA sequence: TGTGCCATCAGTCGACAGGGGGGTGGCTACACCTTC.

V usage is TRBV2 and J usage is TRBJ1-2; no clear D gene. Germline V gives CDR1 SNHLY, CDR2 FYNNEI. The CDR3 totals 15 residues. V lost 8 bases to trimming and J lost 1 base, with 17 bases between them. The CDR3 is CASSVGRSNNYGYTF. CDR3 nucleotides: TGTGCCAGCTCCGTGGGCAGAAGTAATAACTATGGCTACACCTTC. Full variable domain (rest looked up from reference TRBV2 and TRBJ1-2): EPEVTQTPSHQVTQMGQEVILRCVPISNHLYFYWYRQILGQKVEFLVSFYNNEISEKSEIFDDQFSVERPDGSNFTLKIRSTKLEDSAMYFCASSVGRSNNYGYTFGSGTRLTVV.

V is TRBV19 and J is TRBJ1-4; possible D gene TRBD1, 6 bases. The CDR3 totals 18 residues. Per germline, CDR1 LNHDA and CDR2 SQIVND (reference sequence). V lost 3 bases and J 0 bases, leaving 17 bases between the germline ends. The CDR3 DNA follows: TGTGCCAGTAGTATCGGGGGGCCCACTTATGCAACTAATGAAAAACTGTTTTTT. Its translation: CASSIGGPTYATNEKLFF.

V gene TRBV25-1 combines with J gene TRBJ1-2; D may be TRBD1 (6 bases). In germline, CDR1 is MGHDK, CDR2 SYGVNS. The CDR3 loop spans 13 amino acids. V lost 6 bases to trimming and J lost 13 bases, with 21 bases between them. Here the CDR3 reads CASREGTGRGFTF. The CDR3 DNA follows: TGTGCCAGCAGGGAAGGTACAGGGAGGGGGTTCACCTTC.

This clone has just a few counts. This chain links TRBV11-2 with TRBJ1-2; TRBD1 aligns across 8 bases. Germline lookup yields CDR1 SGHAT and CDR2 FQNNGV. The CDR3 spans 15 residues. V trimming: 3 bases; J trimming: 2 bases; junction bases outside the gene matches: 5. The CDR3 nucleotides read TGTGCCAGCAGCTTTGCAGGGGGCTGGAACTATGGCTACACCTTC. This gives the protein CASSFAGGWNYGYTF.

The chain uses TRBV5-1 and TRBJ1-2, with D tentatively TRBD1 (6 bases). The V end was cut by 2 bases, the J end by 3 bases, with 11 bases between. The CDR3 is 14 amino acids. Germline assignment: CDR1 SGHRS and CDR2 YFSETQ. The CDR3 bases are TGCGCCAGCAGCTTAATTCCAGGGGACTATGGCTACACCTTC. This codes for CASSLIPGDYGYTF.

This chain uses TRBV5-1 with TRBJ1-6; 7 bases agree with TRBD1. The trim removed 0 bases at V and 8 bases at J, leaving 2 bases unmatched. The CDR3 covers 14 residues. Per the germline V gene, CDR1 is SGHRS and CDR2 is YFSETQ. The CDR3 DNA reads TGCGCCAGCAGCTTGGGACAGGGAGATTCACCCCTCCACTTT. Amino acid sequence: CASSLGQGDSPLHF.

This clone occurred many times. This chain links TRBV29-1 with TRBJ1-2; the D is unclear. There are 12 residues in the CDR3. Germline V gene data show CDR1 as SQVTM and CDR2 as ANQGSEA. The germline V and J ends were trimmed by 4 bases and 6 bases, with 12 bases remaining between them. The CDR3, as DNA: TGCAGCGTTGTTAACAGCCTTGATGGCTACACCTTC. Encoded protein: CSVVNSLDGYTF.

This chain joins TRBV5-1 and TRBJ2-5, with D perhaps TRBD1 (7 bases). This CDR3 contains 13 residues. Germline CDR1 and CDR2: SGHRS and YFSETQ. V lost 9 bases to trimming and J lost 1 base, with 13 bases between them. The CDR3 bases are TGCGCCACGCGCGGGACAGCCCAAGAGACCCAGTACTTC. It is translated as CATRGTAQETQYF.

The chain employs TRBV3-1 (or the pseudogene TRBV3-2) and TRBJ1-4; D uncertain. The ends were cut back, 0 bases at V and 7 bases at J, with 6 bases in the middle. Germline-derived CDR1 and CDR2 are LGHDT and YNNKEL (reference sequence). The CDR3 has 13 amino acids. The CDR3 DNA is TGTGCCAGCAGCCAAGACCAGGTTGAAAAACTGTTTTTT. This sequence encodes CASSQDQVEKLFF.

This sequence joins TRBV25-1 and TRBJ1-2; D remains unclear. The CDR3 contains 14 residues. V shed 6 bases and J shed 5 bases, with 16 bases lying between them. From germline, CDR1 is MGHDK and CDR2 SYGVNS. The CDR3 DNA sequence: TGTGCCAGCAGAAGAGACCGACTCGAATATGGCTACACCTTC. It codes for CASRRDRLEYGYTF.

The chain is built from TRBV6-5 and TRBJ1-4, with 8 bases aligning to TRBD1. J gave up 8 bases and V 6 bases, and 11 bases lay outside the gene matches. This CDR3 spans 15 amino acids. The germline V gene encodes CDR1 MNHEY and CDR2 SVGAGI. CDR3 sequence (DNA): TGTGCCAGCAGATCCATCGACAGGGGACGCGAAAAACTGTTTTTT. Protein: CASRSIDRGREKLFF.

V gene TRBV20-1 combines with J gene TRBJ1-5; 10 bases are shared with TRBD1. V shed 3 bases, J shed 7 bases, and the junction held 6 bases outside the gene matches. The CDR3 has 14 amino acids. CDR1 and CDR2 (germline): DFQATT, SNEGSKA (reference sequence). The CDR3: CSASLGTGVQPQHF. CDR3 coding DNA: TGCAGTGCTAGTTTAGGGACAGGGGTACAGCCCCAGCATTTT.

V and J are TRBV5-1 and TRBJ1-1; 7 bases are shared with TRBD1. The CDR3 sequence is 14 residues long. V was pared by 3 bases and J by 1 base, with 3 bases of the junction left unmatched. CDR1 is SGHRS, CDR2 YFSETQ, per germline. In DNA form, the CDR3 reads TGCGCCAGCAGCTCGACAGGGAAGAACACTGAAGCTTTCTTT. This translates into CASSSTGKNTEAFF.

This clone was observed once. The rearrangement links TRBV12-2 to TRBJ1-6; the table's D call of TRBD1 was not tested on the DNA. TRBV12-2 is marked as a pseudogene. This CDR3 has 14 amino acids. CDR3 loop: CASRPDRGHSPLHF. The CDR3 region has the DNA TGTGCAAGTCGCCCCGACAGGGGTCATTCACCCCTCCACTTT.

The rearrangement links TRBV30 to TRBJ1-1; D not certain. Trimming took 0 bases from V and 1 from J, leaving 15 bases between them. CDR3 length: 16 amino acids. CDR1 is GTSNPN, CDR2 SVGIG, per germline (reference sequence). Here the CDR3 DNA reads TGTGCCTGGAGTGTACCCGTCGGCAGGCGGAACACTGAAGCTTTCTTT. Translating it yields CAWSVPVGRRNTEAFF.

CDR3 nucleotides: TGTGCCAGCAGCTTGGGACAGGAAAAACTGTTTTTT. Translation gives CASSLGQEKLFF. The J gene is TRBJ1-4, the V gene TRBV7-9, with 7 bases identical to TRBD1. CDR1 and CDR2 (germline): SEHNR, FQNEAQ (reference sequence). The CDR3 loop spans 12 amino acids. J gave up 8 bases and V 3 bases, and 0 bases lay outside the gene matches.

V gene TRBV28 combines with J gene TRBJ1-4, with unresolved D. V lost 4 bases and J lost 4, with 10 bases in between. This CDR3 is 14 amino acids long. The germline CDR1 and CDR2 sequences are MDHEN and SYDVKM. The CDR3 nucleotides are TGTGCCAGCAGTTGGTCGCGGATTAATGAAAAACTGTTTTTT. Its protein is CASSWSRINEKLFF. The variable domain in full, completed from reference TRBV28 and TRBJ1-4, reads DVKVTQSSRYLVKRTGEKVFLECVQDMDHENMFWYRQDPGLGLRLIYFSYDVKMKEKGDIPEGYSVSREKKERFSLILESASTNQTSMYLCASSWSRINEKLFFGSGTQLSVL.